The T cell receptor beta chain under discussion was sequenced for a study of cytomegalovirus exposure and HLA in healthy donors. Worth noting for this clone: Antigen unknown.

Germline V lookup: CDR1 SGHTA, CDR2 FQGTGA. This CDR3 comprises 13 residues. Trimming took off 5 bases at V and 9 bases at J, with 14 bases between the two ends. Study results and caveats: Most observed TCR sequences were rare, whereas some public TCRs were detected in many donors.

Vbeta (60) and Jbeta (13) primers were used in the PCR. Clones were read by immunoSEQ multiplex PCR, and TCRdb kept only the in-frame ones, dropping some. The sample lists 84,000 or so clones, around 77% seen once, with around 3.4% in the top ten. Source material: PBMCs. This receptor was taken from a man aged 50-60 years in good health and CMV-seronegative. The gene calls are TRBV7-3 and TRBJ2-1; D possibly corresponds to TRBD1 (5 bases). CDR3 coding DNA: TGTGCCAGCAGCGAGACAGTAATCAGTGAGCAGTTCTTC. This codes for CASSETVISEQFF.